Listed here are 19 T cell receptor beta chains from one sample, sequenced in a study of spatial heterogeneity in lung cancer. Time point given: sample taken at primary tumor resection. Unsorted whole RNA from tumor, nontumor lung or frozen PBMC underwent sequencing. MiXCR, applied by TCRdb to the 5' RACE reads, yields one record per CDR3 protein. The sample includes around 10,000 distinct CDR3 sequences, about 3.5% of them seen just once. The starting material was PBMCs, obtained at surgery. The receptors come from a female donor with early-stage non-small cell lung cancer.

This clonotype was recorded at least ten times. This beta chain slipped into a library made for alpha chains as a stray read, so its size is not meaningful. The rearrangement joins TRBV6-6 to TRBJ2-1; D is ambiguous. This CDR3 has 11 residues. Trimming cost V 5 bases and J 10 bases, with 9 bases left between them. Germline V gene lookup returns CDR1 MNHNY and CDR2 SVGAGI (reference sequence). The DNA of the CDR3 is TGTGCCAGCAGTCTTAGGGCGGAGCAGTTCTTC. Protein: CASSLRAEQFF.

This clonotype has a count of ten or more. This beta chain is an unintended read in a library built for alpha chains; its size means little. This chain links TRBV21-1 with TRBJ1-5. TRBV21-1 is reported as a pseudogene. The CDR3 loop spans 11 amino acids. Here the CDR3 reads CASSAGQPQHF. Written as DNA, the CDR3 is TGTGCCAGCAGCGCAGGACAGCCCCAGCATTTT.

This clonotype was counted ten times or more. A library prepared for alpha chains yielded this beta chain as an off-target read; its size is of little meaning. V is TRBV9 and J is TRBJ2-7, with TRBD1 matching over 7 bases. The CDR3 has 14 residues. From germline, CDR1 is SGDLS and CDR2 YYNGEE. The J segment lost 2 bases and the V segment lost 3 bases, leaving 5 bases of the junction unmatched. The CDR3 is CASSATGTAYEQYF. CDR3 bases: TGTGCCAGCAGCGCAACCGGGACAGCCTACGAGCAGTACTTC. Supplemented by reference TRBV9 and TRBJ2-7, the full variable domain reads DSGVTQTPKHLITATGQRVTLRCSPRSGDLSVYWYQQSLDQGLQFLIQYYNGEERAKGNILERFSAQQFPDLHSELNLSSLELGDSALYFCASSATGTAYEQYFGPGTRLTVT.

This clonotype was counted many times. The library was prepared for alpha chains; this beta chain is a stray read, so its frequency means little. The J gene is TRBJ2-3, the V gene TRBV29-1; D remains unclear. Between the trimmed V and J ends, which lost 0 bases and 5 bases, there was a span of 9 bases. Germline lookup yields CDR1 SQVTM and CDR2 ANQGSEA. The CDR3 covers 13 residues. The CDR3 loop is CSVEDLGKDTQYF. The CDR3, as DNA: TGCAGCGTTGAAGATCTAGGAAAAGATACGCAGTATTTT.

This clonotype occurred many times. This beta chain is an unintended read in a library built for alpha chains; its size means little. The gene calls are TRBV20-1 and TRBJ2-7; D possibly matches TRBD1 or TRBD2 (5 bases each). Germline loops: CDR1 DFQATT, CDR2 SNEGSKA (reference sequence). This CDR3 comprises 12 residues. Trimming pared 3 bases from V and 4 bases from J, leaving 10 bases between. DNA for the CDR3: TGCAGTGCTAGCGGGGACCCGTACGAGCAGTACTTC. As protein: CSASGDPYEQYF.

This clonotype is medium-sized in the sample. Within a library made for alpha chains, this beta chain is off target, and its count is uninformative. This chain links TRBV28 with TRBJ1-2, with a possible D match to TRBD1 (6 bases). The germline V and J ends were trimmed by 2 bases and 4 bases, with 8 bases remaining between them. Germline values: CDR1 MDHEN, CDR2 SYDVKM. The CDR3 has 13 residues. The CDR3 loop reads CASSLTDSYGYTF. DNA for the CDR3: TGTGCCAGCAGTTTAACGGACAGCTATGGCTACACCTTC.

This clonotype was counted at least ten times. Because the library targeted alpha chains, this beta chain is an off-target read whose size means little. The chain employs TRBV4-3 and TRBJ2-1; 8 bases line up with TRBD2. From germline, CDR1 is LGHNA and CDR2 YSLEER. Unmatched junction bases numbered 6, after V lost 1 base and J lost 4 bases. The CDR3 loop spans 16 amino acids. The CDR3 spells CASSQVLAGPYNEQFF. The CDR3 region has the DNA TGCGCCAGCAGCCAAGTCCTAGCGGGTCCGTACAATGAGCAGTTCTTC.

This clonotype was seen many times. The size of this beta chain means little, since it is a stray read in a library made for alpha chains. The chain employs TRBV7-9 and TRBJ2-3; 11 bases are a match to TRBD2. There are 15 residues in the CDR3. Germline CDR1 reads SEHNR; CDR2 reads FQNEAQ (reference sequence). J gave up 5 bases and V 5 bases, and 6 bases lay outside the gene matches. Here the CDR3 DNA reads TGTGCCAGCAGCCCTCCAGGACTAGCGGGAGATACGCAGTATTTT. Protein sequence: CASSPPGLAGDTQYF. Variable domain in full (rest from reference TRBV7-9 and TRBJ2-3): DTGVSQNPRHKITKRGQNVTFRCDPISEHNRLYWYRQTLGQGPEFLTYFQNEAQLEKSRLLSDRFSAERPKGSFSTLEIQRTEQGDSAMYLCASSPPGLAGDTQYFGPGTRLTVL.

This clonotype was recorded at least ten times. Since the library was made to target alpha chains, this beta chain is a stray read and its abundance is not meaningful. Here the CDR3 DNA reads TGTGCCAGCACCAATCAGGGGGGGTCCAACGTCCTGACTTTC. It translates to CASTNQGGSNVLTF. The chain carries TRBV28 and TRBJ2-6; D may correspond to TRBD1 or TRBD2 (7 bases each). Germline values: CDR1 MDHEN, CDR2 SYDVKM. The V and J ends lost 7 bases and 8 bases respectively, with 15 bases between them. This CDR3 is 14 amino acids long.

Ten or more counts support this clonotype. A library made for alpha chains picked up this beta chain off target, so its size means little. V is TRBV20-1 and J is TRBJ2-7; maybe TRBD1 (6 bases). This CDR3 spans 17 amino acids. Looked up from germline, CDR1 is DFQATT and CDR2 is SNEGSKA (reference sequence). Trimming removed 6 bases from V and 2 bases from J, with 26 bases in between. The DNA of the CDR3 is TGCAGTGCCGCAGGTGTCGAGGGGGTTCAGGCTACCTACGAGCAGTACTTC. Translated: CSAAGVEGVQATYEQYF.

On this clonotype: This beta chain is an unintended read in a library built for alpha chains; its size means little. The chain uses TRBV6-5 and TRBJ2-5; TRBD2 aligns across 11 bases. Germline assignment: CDR1 MNHEY and CDR2 SVGAGI. The CDR3 has 17 amino acids. V shed 4 bases, J shed 7 bases, and the junction held 14 bases outside the gene matches. DNA of the CDR3: TGTGCCAGCAGTTTCACGGCTAGCGGGGGGCCAGGAGGGACCCAGTACTTC. Its protein is CASSFTASGGPGGTQYF.

This clonotype was seen at least ten times. Within a library made for alpha chains, this beta chain is off target, and its count is uninformative. The gene calls are TRBV5-5 and TRBJ2-2, with unresolved D. Germline V gives CDR1 SGHKS, CDR2 YYEKEE (reference sequence). The CDR3 spans 14 residues. Trimming removed 1 base from V and 3 bases from J, with 7 bases in between. Here the CDR3 reads CASSLWVDTGELFF. The CDR3 nucleotides are TGTGCCAGCAGCTTGTGGGTGGACACCGGGGAGCTGTTTTTT.

This clonotype was found many times. In a library made to pick up alpha chains, this beta chain is a stray read with a size that means little. Here the CDR3 reads CSVGSSSYNEQFF. The CDR3 coding sequence is TGCAGCGTTGGCAGCAGCTCCTACAATGAGCAGTTCTTC. The chain uses TRBV29-1 and TRBJ2-1; D ambiguous. Germline values: CDR1 SQVTM, CDR2 ANQGSEA. The CDR3 consists of 13 residues. V gave up 4 bases and J gave up 0 bases, with 7 bases separating them.

This clonotype was counted many times. As an off-target read in a library built for alpha chains, this beta chain has a frequency of little significance. The chain uses TRBV28 and TRBJ2-3; no clear D gene. CDR3 length: 15 amino acids. The V gene lost 3 bases and the J gene lost 0 bases, with 10 bases spanning the gap. The germline gives CDR1 MDHEN, CDR2 SYDVKM. In DNA form, the CDR3 reads TGTGCCAGCAGTTTCAGGCAGGTTAGCACAGATACGCAGTATTTT. It yields the protein CASSFRQVSTDTQYF.

This clonotype was detected ten times or more. As an off-target read in a library built for alpha chains, this beta chain has a frequency of little significance. The chain employs TRBV9 and TRBJ2-5; D is undetermined. Per the germline V gene, CDR1 is SGDLS and CDR2 is YYNGEE. The CDR3 extends over 15 amino acids. The V gene lost 3 bases and the J gene lost 5 bases, with 17 bases spanning the gap. This CDR3 reads CASSGDTTPPETQYF. DNA of the CDR3: TGTGCCAGCAGCGGAGATACTACCCCTCCCGAGACCCAGTACTTC. Full variable domain (outside the CDR3, taken from reference TRBV9 and TRBJ2-5): DSGVTQTPKHLITATGQRVTLRCSPRSGDLSVYWYQQSLDQGLQFLIQYYNGEERAKGNILERFSAQQFPDLHSELNLSSLELGDSALYFCASSGDTTPPETQYFGPGTRLLVL.

This clonotype was detected many times. A library made for alpha chains picked up this beta chain off target, so its size means little. The rearrangement joins TRBV4-3 to TRBJ2-4; TRBD1 might be the D (5 bases). Per germline, CDR1 LGHNA and CDR2 YSLEER. This CDR3 region has 14 residues. The V end was cut by 0 bases, the J end by 8 bases, with 11 bases between. CDR3 nucleotide sequence: TGCGCCAGCAGCCAAGACCCCAGGGATGACATTCAGTACTTC. Its translation: CASSQDPRDDIQYF.

This clonotype was counted only a few times. This beta chain came through as a stray read in a library set up for alpha chains, and its size says little. The rearrangement links TRBV5-1 to TRBJ1-1; 10 bases line up with TRBD1. The germline gives CDR1 SGHRS, CDR2 YFSETQ. The CDR3 has 14 residues. After removal of 2 bases from V and 5 bases from J, the junction contained 3 bases not matched to a gene. For the CDR3, the DNA is TGCGCCAGCAGCTTAGGACAGGGGGAGACTGAAGCTTTCTTT. Residues: CASSLGQGETEAFF.

This clonotype occurred a few times. Because this beta chain is a stray read in a library intended to capture alpha chains, its abundance should not be given much weight. V gene TRBV6-1 combines with J gene TRBJ2-3; 11 bases fit TRBD2. Germline loops: CDR1 MNHNS, CDR2 SASEGT. The junction had 5 bases not matched to a gene; V was cut back by 5 bases and J by 4 bases. There are 15 residues in the CDR3. CDR3 coding DNA: TGTGCCAGCAGTAAGGTGGGACTAGCGGCAGATACGCAGTATTTT. Its protein is CASSKVGLAADTQYF.

This clonotype was observed at least ten times. This beta chain is a stray sequence in a library constructed for alpha chains; its clone size is not meaningful. J is TRBJ2-3 and V is TRBV28; 8 nucleotides agree with TRBD1. Trimming removed 5 bases from V and 9 bases from J; junction bases left unmatched: 10. CDR1 is MDHEN, CDR2 SYDVKM, per germline. The CDR3 consists of 14 residues. The chain's CDR3 is CASSTDRVLSTQYF. The CDR3 nucleotides read TGTGCCAGCAGTACGGACAGGGTGCTTTCAACGCAGTATTTT.